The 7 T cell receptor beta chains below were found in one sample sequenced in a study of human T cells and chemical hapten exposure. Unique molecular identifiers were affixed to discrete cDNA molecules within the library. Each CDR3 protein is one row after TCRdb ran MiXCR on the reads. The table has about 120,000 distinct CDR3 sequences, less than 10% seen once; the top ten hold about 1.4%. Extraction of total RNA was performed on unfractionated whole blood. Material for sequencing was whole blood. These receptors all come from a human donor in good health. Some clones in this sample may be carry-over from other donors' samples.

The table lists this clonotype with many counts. The CDR3 nucleotides are TGTGCCAGCAGCTTGGTCAGCGGACTAGCGATAAATGAGCAGTTCTTC. The encoded protein is CASSLVSGLAINEQFF. This chain connects TRBV7-9 to TRBJ2-1; 9 positions agree with TRBD2. Per the germline V gene, CDR1 is SEHNR and CDR2 is FQNEAQ (reference sequence). CDR3 length: 16 residues. After removal of 3 bases from V and 7 bases from J, the junction contained 10 bases not matched to a gene.

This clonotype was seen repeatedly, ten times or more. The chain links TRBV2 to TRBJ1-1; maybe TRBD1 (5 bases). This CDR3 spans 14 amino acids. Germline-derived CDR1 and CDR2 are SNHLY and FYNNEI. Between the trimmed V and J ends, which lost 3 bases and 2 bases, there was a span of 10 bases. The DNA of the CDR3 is TGTGCCAGCAGTGATTGGGGCACCAACACTGAAGCTTTCTTT. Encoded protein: CASSDWGTNTEAFF.

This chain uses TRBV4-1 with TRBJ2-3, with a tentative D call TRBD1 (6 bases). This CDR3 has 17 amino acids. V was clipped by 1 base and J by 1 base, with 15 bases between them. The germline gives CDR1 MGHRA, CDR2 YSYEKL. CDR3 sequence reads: CASSQGERGGRTDTQYF. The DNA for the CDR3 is TGCGCCAGCAGCCAAGGGGAGCGAGGGGGTCGCACAGATACGCAGTATTTT.

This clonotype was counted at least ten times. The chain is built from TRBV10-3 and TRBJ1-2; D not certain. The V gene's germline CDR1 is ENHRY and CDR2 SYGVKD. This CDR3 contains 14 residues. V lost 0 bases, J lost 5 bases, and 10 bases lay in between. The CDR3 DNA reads TGTGCCATCAGTGAGTCCTCAGCGGGATATGGCTACACCTTC. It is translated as CAISESSAGYGYTF.

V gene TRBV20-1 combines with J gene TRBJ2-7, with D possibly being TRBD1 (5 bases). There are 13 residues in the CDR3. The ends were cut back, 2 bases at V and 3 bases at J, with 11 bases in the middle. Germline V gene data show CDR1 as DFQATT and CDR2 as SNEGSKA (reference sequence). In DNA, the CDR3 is TGCAGTGCTAGACCAGGGATGGACTACGAGCAGTACTTC. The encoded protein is CSARPGMDYEQYF.

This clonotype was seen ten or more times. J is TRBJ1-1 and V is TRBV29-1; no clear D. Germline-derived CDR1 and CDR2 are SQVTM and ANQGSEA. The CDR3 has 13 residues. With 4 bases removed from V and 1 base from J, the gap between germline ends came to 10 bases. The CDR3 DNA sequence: TGCAGCGTTGCCACAGAGACGAACACTGAAGCTTTCTTT. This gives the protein CSVATETNTEAFF.

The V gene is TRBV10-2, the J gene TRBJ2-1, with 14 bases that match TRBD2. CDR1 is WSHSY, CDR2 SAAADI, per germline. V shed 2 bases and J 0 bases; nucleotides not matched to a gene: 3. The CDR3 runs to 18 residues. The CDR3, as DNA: TGCGCCAGCAGTGAGGGTGGGACTAGCGGGGGCTCCTACAATGAGCAGTTCTTC. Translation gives CASSEGGTSGGSYNEQFF.